These T cell receptor beta chains were read from a single sample in a study of T cells in Graves' hyperthyroidism and ophthalmopathy. TCRdb fed the multiplex PCR reads into MiXCR, producing one record per CDR3 protein. This sample has about 590,000 distinct CDR3 sequences, with about 15% found just once. Sample: blood. The source is a woman between 25 and 40 years old with Graves' hyperthyroidism. CDR3s include the opening cysteine and the closing phenylalanine or tryptophan. A D gene is named only where the DNA matches it firmly. Not every row has a clone size; where given, it reads once, few, many or a size class.

>TRBJ2-1|.|TRBV2|many
CASSEVRSYNEQFF
TGTGCCAGCTCGGAGGTTCGCTCCTACAATGAGCAGTTCTTC
>TRBJ2-2|.|TRBV7-9|few
CASSLTLASAGELFF
TGTGCCAGCAGCTTAACACTAGCTTCGGCCGGGGAGCTGTTTTTT
>TRBJ2-1|TRBD1|TRBV28|.
CVSRMDRGGGSSYNEQFF
TGTGTCAGTAGGATGGACAGGGGAGGCGGGAGCTCCTACAATGAGCAGTTCTTC
>TRBJ2-1|.|TRBV9|few
CASSVQFGGGFYNEQFF
TGTGCCAGCAGCGTACAATTCGGAGGAGGATTTTACAATGAGCAGTTCTTC
>TRBJ2-5|TRBD2|TRBV7-2|many
CASSLVLAGQETQYF
TGTGCCAGCAGCTTAGTTCTAGCGGGGCAAGAGACCCAGTACTTC
>TRBJ2-1|TRBD2|TRBV7-9|few
CASSQTSGRAREQFF
TGTGCCAGCAGTCAGACTAGCGGGAGGGCCAGGGAGCAGTTCTTC
>TRBJ1-5|.|TRBV3-1|many
CASSQGDFQPQHF
TGTGCCAGCAGCCAGGGAGACTTTCAGCCCCAGCATTTT
>TRBJ1-1|TRBD1|TRBV6-1|many
CASGTGDTEAFF
TGTGCCAGCGGGACAGGGGACACTGAAGCTTTCTTT
>TRBJ2-5|TRBD2|TRBV30|many
CAWSRGQTSPYF
TGTGCCTGGTCGCGCGGGCAGACTAGCCCATACTTC
>TRBJ2-7|TRBD2|TRBV20-1|few
CSAMTSGSYEQYF
TGCAGTGCTATGACTAGCGGGAGCTACGAGCAGTACTTC
>TRBJ1-4|TRBD1|TRBV6-1|many
CASSSRDRATNEKLFF
TGTGCCAGCAGTTCCAGGGACAGAGCAACTAATGAAAAACTGTTTTTT
>TRBJ1-5|.|TRBV19|few
CASSKSSSQPQHF
TGTGCCAGTAGTAAAAGCAGTAGTCAGCCCCAGCATTTT
>TRBJ1-1|.|TRBV5-1|many
CASSFSGGTEAFF
TGCGCCAGCAGCTTCTCGGGAGGGACTGAAGCTTTCTTT
>TRBJ1-6|TRBD1|TRBV30|few
CAWRGQYDSPLHF
TGTGCCTGGAGGGGACAGTATGATTCACCCCTCCACTTT
>TRBJ2-7|TRBD2|TRBV20-1|.
CSARTSGRGEQYF
TGCAGTGCTCGAACTAGCGGGAGGGGCGAGCAGTACTTC
>TRBJ1-1|.|TRBV7-8|many
CASSLAGRGLTEAFF
TGTGCCAGCAGCTTAGCCGGCAGGGGTTTGACTGAAGCTTTCTTT
>TRBJ2-7|.|TRBV7-8|many
CASGFTNEQYF
TGTGCCAGTGGTTTCACGAACGAGCAGTACTTC
>TRBJ2-1|.|TRBV4-3|.
CASSHGPGRNEQFF
TGCGCCAGCAGCCATGGGCCGGGGCGGAATGAGCAGTTCTTC
>TRBJ2-5|.|TRBV2|.
CASSEAGVGETQYF
TGTGCCAGCAGTGAAGCGGGAGTAGGGGAGACCCAGTACTTC
>TRBJ2-7|TRBD1|TRBV10-2|many
CASRDSSYEQYF
TGTGCCAGCAGGGACAGTTCCTACGAGCAGTACTTC
>TRBJ2-7|TRBD2|TRBV3-1|once
CASSPDLAGQTYEQYF
TGTGCCAGCAGCCCCGATCTAGCGGGACAGACCTACGAGCAGTACTTC